One TCR beta chain is described in this entry. Its antigen is currently unknown. This sample stems from a study of CD8+CD57+ T cells in acquired aplastic anemia. Study results and caveats: Overlap between patients and controls comprised almost 30 CD8+ CDR3 sequences.

Both TCR beta VDJ combination and CDR3 sequence profiling were carried out. Genomic DNA was the template for this profiling. MiXCR, run by TCRdb on the reads, gives a single entry per CDR3 protein. The sample lists some 150,000 distinct CDR3 sequences, 71% occurring once. Germline V gene data show CDR1 as LNHDA and CDR2 as SQIVND (reference sequence). V dropped 5 bases and J dropped 3 bases, with 13 bases sitting between them. CDR3 size: 15 residues. The patients chosen for sequencing had shown expansion of CD8+CD57+ cells (detected by flow cytometry). Sequencing was carried out using sorted CD4+, CD8+, or CD8+CD57+ T cells (not recorded which) from PBMCs. J is TRBJ1-4 and V is TRBV19; a weak D match, TRBD1 (5 bases). The receptor was isolated from a human donor with aplastic anemia. CDR3 amino acids: CASSPGHAANEKLFF. The CDR3, as DNA: TGTGCCAGTAGTCCCGGACATGCAGCTAATGAAAAACTGTTTTTT.